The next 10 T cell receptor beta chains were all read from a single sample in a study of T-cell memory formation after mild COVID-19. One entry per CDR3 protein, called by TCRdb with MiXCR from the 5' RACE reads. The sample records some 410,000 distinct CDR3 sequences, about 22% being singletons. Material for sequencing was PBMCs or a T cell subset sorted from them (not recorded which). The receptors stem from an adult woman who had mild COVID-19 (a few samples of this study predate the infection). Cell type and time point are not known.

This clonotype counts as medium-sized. The CDR3, as DNA: TGTGCCAGCAGCTTAGAGACAGGGGCCGGGGAGCTGTTTTTT. This encodes CASSLETGAGELFF. The chain links TRBV7-8 to TRBJ2-2; 8 nucleotides align to TRBD1. CDR1 is SGHVS, CDR2 FQNEAQ, per germline. The V segment lost 1 base and the J segment 6 bases; nucleotides outside the gene matches: 1. The CDR3 loop spans 14 amino acids.

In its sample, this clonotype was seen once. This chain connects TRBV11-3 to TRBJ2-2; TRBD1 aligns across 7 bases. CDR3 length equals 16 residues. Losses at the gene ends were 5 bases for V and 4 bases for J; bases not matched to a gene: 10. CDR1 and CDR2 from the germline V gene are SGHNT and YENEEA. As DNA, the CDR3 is TGTGCCAGCAGCCACGCGACAGGGAAGGGCACCGGGGAGCTGTTTTTT. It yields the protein CASSHATGKGTGELFF.

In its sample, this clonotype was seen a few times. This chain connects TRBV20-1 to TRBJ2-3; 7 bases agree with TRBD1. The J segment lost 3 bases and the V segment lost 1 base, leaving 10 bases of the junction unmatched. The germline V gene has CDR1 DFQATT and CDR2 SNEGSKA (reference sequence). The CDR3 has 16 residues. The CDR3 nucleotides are TGCAGTGCTAGAGCAAGACAGGGAGTTGGGACAGATACGCAGTATTTT. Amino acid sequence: CSARARQGVGTDTQYF.

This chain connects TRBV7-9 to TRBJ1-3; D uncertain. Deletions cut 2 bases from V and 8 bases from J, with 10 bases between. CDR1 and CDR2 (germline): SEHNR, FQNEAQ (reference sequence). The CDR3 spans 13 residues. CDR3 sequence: CASSLFREDTIYF. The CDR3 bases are TGTGCCAGCAGCTTATTCCGGGAGGACACCATATATTTT.

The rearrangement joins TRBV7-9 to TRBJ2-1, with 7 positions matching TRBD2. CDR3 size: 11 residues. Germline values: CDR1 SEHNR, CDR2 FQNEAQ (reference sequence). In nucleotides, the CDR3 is TGTGTGGCGGGAGACGGCGATGAGCAGTTCTTC. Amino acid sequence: CVAGDGDEQFF.

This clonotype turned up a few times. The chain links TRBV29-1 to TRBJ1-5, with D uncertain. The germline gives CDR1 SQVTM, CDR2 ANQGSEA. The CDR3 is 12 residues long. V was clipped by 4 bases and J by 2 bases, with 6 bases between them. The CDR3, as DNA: TGCAGCGTTGGCATACGCAATCAGCCCCAGCATTTT. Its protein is CSVGIRNQPQHF.

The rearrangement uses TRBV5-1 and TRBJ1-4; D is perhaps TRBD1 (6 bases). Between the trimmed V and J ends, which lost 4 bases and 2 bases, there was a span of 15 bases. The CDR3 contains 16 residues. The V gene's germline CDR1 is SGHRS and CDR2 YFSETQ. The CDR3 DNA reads TGCGCCAGCAGCCCCTCAGGGGTGGGCACTAATGAAAAACTGTTTTTT. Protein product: CASSPSGVGTNEKLFF.

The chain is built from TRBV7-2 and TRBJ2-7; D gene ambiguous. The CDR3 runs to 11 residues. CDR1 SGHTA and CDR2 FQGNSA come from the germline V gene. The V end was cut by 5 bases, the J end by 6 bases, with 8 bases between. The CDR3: CASSRTVEQYF. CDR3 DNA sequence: TGTGCCAGCAGCCGAACGGTCGAGCAGTACTTC.

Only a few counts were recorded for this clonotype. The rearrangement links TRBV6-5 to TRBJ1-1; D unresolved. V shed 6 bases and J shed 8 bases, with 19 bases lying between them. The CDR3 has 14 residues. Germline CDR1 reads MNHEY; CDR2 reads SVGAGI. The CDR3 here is CASSPPQSFAEAFF. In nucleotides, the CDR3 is TGTGCCAGCAGCCCGCCCCAGAGTTTCGCCGAAGCTTTCTTT.

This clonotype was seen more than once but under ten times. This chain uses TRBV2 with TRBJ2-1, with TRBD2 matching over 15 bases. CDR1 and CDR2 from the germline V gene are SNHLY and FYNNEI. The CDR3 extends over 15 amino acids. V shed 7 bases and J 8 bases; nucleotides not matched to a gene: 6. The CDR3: CASTGTSGGYYEQFF. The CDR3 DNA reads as TGTGCCAGCACCGGGACTAGCGGGGGGTACTATGAGCAGTTCTTC.